A single sample gave rise to the 32 T cell receptor beta chains below, sequenced in a study of CD8 T cells in ankylosing spondylitis. Overall study findings and caveats: Apparently characteristic of ankylosing spondylitis blood was a TCR beta motif (about eight highly homologous variants).

The antigens of these receptors remain unknown. TCRdb used MiXCR to reprocess the 5' RACE reads, holding one entry per CDR3 protein. The sample yields 500,000 or so distinct CDR3 sequences, over 4% seen once. Sequencing input: blood, either unsorted or a sorted T cell fraction (not recorded which). The source is a male donor with ankylosing spondylitis.

This clonotype was detected only a few times. J is TRBJ2-1 and V is TRBV27; D is tentatively TRBD1 or TRBD2 (5 bases each). This CDR3 is 15 amino acids long. Trimming cost V 6 bases and J 1 base, with 13 bases left between them. CDR1 is MNHEY, CDR2 SMNVEV, per germline (reference sequence). CDR3 amino acids: CASRRVQGSYNEQFF. Here the CDR3 DNA reads TGTGCCAGCAGGAGGGTCCAGGGATCCTACAATGAGCAGTTCTTC.

This clonotype was recorded many times. The V gene is TRBV24-1, the J gene TRBJ2-1; 8 nucleotides align to TRBD1. Germline CDR1 KGHDR, CDR2 SFDVKD. CDR3 length: 15 residues. V lost 4 bases and J lost 6; bases outside the gene matches: 7. The CDR3 sequence is CATSEAADRGNEQFF. The CDR3 nucleotides are TGTGCCACCAGTGAAGCCGCCGACAGGGGCAATGAGCAGTTCTTC.

CDR3 region: CATSPGEGKGSGANVLTF. The CDR3 DNA reads TGTGCCACCAGTCCTGGGGAGGGTAAAGGCTCTGGGGCCAACGTCCTGACTTTC. This chain connects TRBV24-1 to TRBJ2-6, with 7 nucleotides matching TRBD2. Germline V lookup: CDR1 KGHDR, CDR2 SFDVKD. The V and J ends lost 6 bases and 0 bases, in that order; junction bases with no gene match: 10. This CDR3 contains 18 residues.

This clonotype was seen repeatedly, ten times or more. CDR3 nucleotide sequence: TGCAGCGCCCTTGGTAGCTATGGCTACACCTTC. Amino acid sequence: CSALGSYGYTF. The chain carries TRBV29-1 and TRBJ1-2; D is ambiguous. Trimming shortened V by 7 bases and J by 4 bases, and 10 bases separated the two germline ends. CDR1 and CDR2 from the germline V gene are SQVTM and ANQGSEA. The CDR3 consists of 11 residues.

The chain joins TRBV15 to TRBJ1-5; no definite D call. Germline V gene sequence: CDR1 LNHNV, CDR2 YYDKDF (reference sequence). With 7 bases removed from V and 0 bases from J, the gap between germline ends came to 10 bases. This CDR3 has 14 residues. In DNA form, the CDR3 reads TGTGCCACCACCCCGGGGTATAGCAATCAGCCCCAGCATTTT. Translating it yields CATTPGYSNQPQHF.

The chain links TRBV27 to TRBJ1-2; 9 bases line up with TRBD1. The CDR3 has 16 amino acids. In germline, CDR1 is MNHEY, CDR2 SMNVEV (reference sequence). J lost 5 bases, V lost 4 bases, and 11 bases had no gene match. The DNA of the CDR3 is TGTGCCAGCAGTTCCCAGGACAGGGGTAAGGGGTATGGCTACACCTTC. Its translation: CASSSQDRGKGYGYTF.

The table lists this clonotype with many counts. The chain is built from TRBV7-9 and TRBJ1-1; no firm D call. This CDR3 spans 14 amino acids. Germline loops: CDR1 SEHNR, CDR2 FQNEAQ (reference sequence). Trimming removed 5 bases at V and 8 bases at J, with 18 bases between. The CDR3, as DNA: TGTGCCAGCAGCCCCGGTGGGGTAAGTCCCGAAGCTTTCTTT. This encodes CASSPGGVSPEAFF.

In this sample, this clonotype turned up many times. In DNA form, the CDR3 reads TGCAGCGCCCTAACCTTGGAGACCCAGTACTTC. Its protein product is CSALTLETQYF. This chain links TRBV29-1 with TRBJ2-5; D remains ambiguous. Trimming shortened V by 7 bases and J by 5 bases, and 11 bases separated the two germline ends. The germline V gene encodes CDR1 SQVTM and CDR2 ANQGSEA. The CDR3 length is 11 residues.

This clonotype was seen ten or more times. This chain links TRBV27 with TRBJ2-5; perhaps TRBD1 as D (5 bases). Per the germline V gene, CDR1 is MNHEY and CDR2 is SMNVEV (reference sequence). Deletions cut 6 bases from V and 5 bases from J, with 16 bases between. The CDR3 is 14 residues long. CDR3 sequence (DNA): TGTGCCAGCAGACCTAGGACACCTGCGGAGACCCAGTACTTC. Its protein product is CASRPRTPAETQYF.

This clonotype appeared many times. The gene calls are TRBV6-2 or TRBV6-3 and TRBJ2-2, with a weak D call TRBD1 (6 bases). Trimming cost V 8 bases and J 1 base, with 11 bases left between them. Germline lookup yields CDR1 MNHEY and CDR2 SVGEGT. The CDR3 has 14 amino acids. CDR3 sequence (DNA): TGTGCCAGCGCAGACAGGAGGAACACCGGGGAGCTGTTTTTT. It is translated as CASADRRNTGELFF.

The chain links TRBV11-1 to TRBJ1-6, with a weak D call TRBD1 (5 bases). Trimming took off 1 base at V and 4 bases at J, with 17 bases between the two ends. Germline CDR1 and CDR2: SGHAT and FQDESV (reference sequence). CDR3 length: 18 residues. The CDR3 DNA is TGTGCCAGCAGCTTAGGAAGAGGAGGGGATGAATATAATTCACCCCTCCACTTT. It is translated as CASSLGRGGDEYNSPLHF.

Many counts were recorded for this clonotype. V and J are TRBV5-1 and TRBJ2-7; a possible D gene is TRBD1 (5 bases). V gave up 6 bases and J gave up 1 base, with 11 bases separating them. Germline values: CDR1 SGHRS, CDR2 YFSETQ. This CDR3 has 13 residues. This CDR3 reads CASNKDTSYEQYF. The CDR3 DNA sequence: TGCGCCAGCAACAAGGACACGTCCTACGAGCAGTACTTC.

This clonotype was detected ten times or more. The J gene is TRBJ1-2, the V gene TRBV4-3, with D tentatively TRBD1 (5 bases). Per the germline V gene, CDR1 is LGHNA and CDR2 is YSLEER. Trimming stripped 0 bases from V and 1 base from J, with 12 bases between. This CDR3 contains 16 residues. This CDR3 reads CASSQDVWTFNYGYTF. The CDR3 bases are TGCGCCAGCAGCCAAGATGTGTGGACATTTAACTATGGCTACACCTTC.

In this sample, this clonotype turned up many times. The chain joins TRBV11-2 to TRBJ2-1; D is perhaps TRBD2 (5 bases). V was trimmed by 5 bases and J by 0 bases, leaving 17 bases between them. The CDR3 covers 17 residues. Germline V gene lookup returns CDR1 SGHAT and CDR2 FQNNGV. The CDR3: CASSLTFSASSYNEQFF. CDR3 in DNA: TGTGCCAGCAGCCTAACCTTTAGCGCCAGCTCCTACAATGAGCAGTTCTTC.

The table lists this clonotype with many counts. This rearrangement joins TRBV5-1 to TRBJ2-2; no clear D. Germline V lookup: CDR1 SGHRS, CDR2 YFSETQ. CDR3 length equals 14 residues. The V gene lost 0 bases and the J gene lost 3 bases, with 6 bases spanning the gap. The CDR3 nucleotides are TGCGCCAGCAGCTTGGAACCGGACACCGGGGAGCTGTTTTTT. Translating it yields CASSLEPDTGELFF.

CDR3 residues: CASNSDTQYF. CDR3 DNA sequence: TGCGCCAGCAATTCAGATACGCAGTATTTT. This chain joins TRBV5-1 and TRBJ2-3; D ambiguous. The ends were cut back, 6 bases at V and 4 bases at J, with 3 bases in the middle. The CDR3 loop spans 10 amino acids. Germline CDR1 SGHRS, CDR2 YFSETQ.

This clonotype came up many times. V and J are TRBV7-2 and TRBJ2-3; no definite D call. In germline, CDR1 is SGHTA, CDR2 FQGNSA. Trimming left V 1 base short and J 6 bases short, with 11 bases between. The CDR3 consists of 14 residues. The CDR3 sequence: CASSLDRRRDTQYF. CDR3 coding DNA: TGTGCCAGCAGCTTAGACCGACGCCGGGATACGCAGTATTTT. The variable domain in full, with the rest retrieved from reference TRBV7-2 and TRBJ2-3, is GAGVSQSPSNKVTEKGKDVELRCDPISGHTALYWYRQSLGQGLEFLIYFQGNSAPDKSGLPSDRFSAERTGGSVSTLTIQRTQQEDSAVYLCASSLDRRRDTQYFGPGTRLTVL.

In this sample, this clonotype turned up a few times. The rearrangement joins TRBV19 to TRBJ1-2; a possible D gene is TRBD1 (5 bases). V was pared by 8 bases and J by 1 base, with 14 bases between. The CDR3 length is 14 residues. Germline loops: CDR1 LNHDA, CDR2 SQIVND (reference sequence). The CDR3 DNA reads as TGTGCCAGTTCGACCAGACAGTTTAACTATGGCTACACCTTC. Protein: CASSTRQFNYGYTF. Together with reference TRBV19 and TRBJ1-2, the CDR3 gives the full variable domain: DGGITQSPKYLFRKEGQNVTLSCEQNLNHDAMYWYRQDPGQGLRLIYYSQIVNDFQKGDIAEGYSVSREKKESFPLTVTSAQKNPTAFYLCASSTRQFNYGYTFGSGTRLTVV.

This clonotype showed up many times. The rearrangement links TRBV12-3 or TRBV12-4 to TRBJ2-4, with D perhaps matching TRBD2 (6 bases). The V end lost 7 bases, the J end lost 0 bases, and 10 bases lay between the germline ends. This CDR3 is 14 amino acids long. The CDR3 DNA sequence: TGTGCCAGCACCCAAGCGGGAGCCAAAAACATTCAGTACTTC. Residues: CASTQAGAKNIQYF.

Ten or more counts support this clonotype. The chain joins TRBV4-2 to TRBJ2-7; D possibly matches TRBD1 or TRBD2 (6 bases each). The CDR3 runs 16 residues. CDR1 is LGHNA and CDR2 is YNFKEQ in the germline V gene. V was clipped by 4 bases and J by 2 bases, with 18 bases between them. This chain's CDR3 is CASSLWSTGATYEQYF. The CDR3 DNA reads as TGTGCCAGCAGCCTATGGTCCACGGGGGCCACCTACGAGCAGTACTTC.

This clonotype has a count of ten or more. The V gene is TRBV27, the J gene TRBJ1-1; D may be TRBD1 (6 bases). The CDR3 length is 14 residues. Trimming took 8 bases from V and 3 from J, leaving 16 bases between them. CDR1 and CDR2 from the germline V gene are MNHEY and SMNVEV (reference sequence). This chain's CDR3 is CASCRGRGDTEAFF. CDR3 nucleotide sequence: TGTGCCAGCTGCCGAGGCAGGGGTGACACTGAAGCTTTCTTT.

This clonotype was seen many times. This chain links TRBV5-1 with TRBJ2-7; TRBD2 might be the D (6 bases). The CDR3 length is 15 residues. V was pared by 7 bases and J by 1 base, with 18 bases between. Germline V gene data show CDR1 as SGHRS and CDR2 as YFSETQ. The DNA for the CDR3 is TGCGCCAGCGCGGAGGGCCCCTCTTTATCCTACGAGCAGTACTTC. This translates into CASAEGPSLSYEQYF. The full variable domain, rest sourced from reference TRBV5-1 and TRBJ2-7, is KAGVTQTPRYLIKTRGQQVTLSCSPISGHRSVSWYQQTPGQGLQFLFEYFSETQRNKGNFPGRFSGRQFSNSRSEMNVSTLELGDSALYLCASAEGPSLSYEQYFGPGTRLTVT.

This clonotype has a count of ten or more. The gene calls are TRBV4-3 and TRBJ2-3, with D hard to call. CDR1 and CDR2 (germline): LGHNA, YSLEER. V was shortened by 0 bases and J by 2 bases, with 6 bases between the two germline ends. The CDR3 extends over 14 amino acids. In nucleotides, the CDR3 is TGCGCCAGCAGCCAAGATCGCTACACAGATACGCAGTATTTT. It translates to CASSQDRYTDTQYF.

The sample holds a few counts of this clonotype. The chain carries TRBV6-5 and TRBJ2-5; TRBD2 aligns across 8 bases. The V and J ends lost 2 bases and 0 bases, in that order; junction bases with no gene match: 2. The germline CDR1 and CDR2 sequences are MNHEY and SVGAGI. The CDR3 has 15 amino acids. Here the CDR3 DNA reads TGTGCCAGCAGTTACGCGGGGGGAAACCAAGAGACCCAGTACTTC. It codes for CASSYAGGNQETQYF.

V is TRBV5-1 and J is TRBJ2-4; tentative D call: TRBD1 (6 bases). The germline V gene has CDR1 SGHRS and CDR2 YFSETQ. CDR3 size: 13 residues. Trimming removed 0 bases at V and 10 bases at J, with 11 bases between. The CDR3 DNA reads TGCGCCAGCAGCTTGGTAGGACAGACAATTCAGTACTTC. It specifies CASSLVGQTIQYF.

This clonotype was counted ten times or more. The chain couples TRBV20-1 to TRBJ2-3; D might be TRBD1 or TRBD2, each matching 7 bases. The germline V and J ends were trimmed by 3 bases and 2 bases, with 12 bases remaining between them. Per the germline V gene, CDR1 is DFQATT and CDR2 is SNEGSKA (reference sequence). This CDR3 comprises 14 residues. This CDR3 reads CSARTGTNTDTQYF. The CDR3, as DNA: TGCAGTGCTAGGACAGGGACTAACACAGATACGCAGTATTTT.

This clonotype was recorded many times. The rearrangement joins TRBV7-2 to TRBJ1-6; 7 nucleotides agree with TRBD1. V shed 3 bases, J shed 6 bases, and the junction held 5 bases outside the gene matches. Germline CDR1 SGHTA, CDR2 FQGNSA. The CDR3 covers 15 residues. CDR3 region: CASSFRRQGNSPLHF. CDR3 DNA: TGTGCCAGCAGCTTCCGTCGACAGGGTAATTCACCCCTCCACTTT.

This clonotype was seen repeatedly, ten times or more. The rearrangement links TRBV7-2 to TRBJ1-2; D gene unclear. The ends were cut back, 5 bases at V and 8 bases at J, with 15 bases in the middle. This CDR3 contains 13 residues. The germline V gene has CDR1 SGHTA and CDR2 FQGNSA. The CDR3 DNA sequence: TGTGCCAGCAGCCCTGATAGTCGGTCCGGCTACACCTTC. Encoded protein: CASSPDSRSGYTF.

There are a few counts of this clonotype. The gene calls are TRBV7-9 and TRBJ2-7; D call uncertain. The germline V gene encodes CDR1 SEHNR and CDR2 FQNEAQ (reference sequence). Trimming pared 3 bases from V and 6 bases from J, leaving 12 bases between. The CDR3 contains 13 residues. CDR3 sequence reads: CASSFMNAGEQYF. The CDR3 nucleotides are TGTGCCAGCAGCTTCATGAACGCAGGCGAGCAGTACTTC.

This clonotype was observed many times. CDR3 protein: CASSYGQDYLGYEQYF. In nucleotides, the CDR3 is TGTGCCAGCAGCTACGGACAGGACTACTTAGGGTACGAGCAGTACTTC. The rearrangement joins TRBV5-6 to TRBJ2-7; TRBD1 might be the D (7 bases). Germline V CDR1 and CDR2: SGHDT, YYEEEE. The CDR3 has 16 residues. Trimming shortened V by 3 bases and J by 4 bases, and 20 bases separated the two germline ends.

Many counts were recorded for this clonotype. The gene calls are TRBV15 and TRBJ2-7; TRBD2 might be the D (6 bases). Per germline, CDR1 LNHNV and CDR2 YYDKDF (reference sequence). The CDR3 has 16 amino acids. V lost 0 bases, J lost 4 bases, and 16 bases lay in between. This CDR3 is CATSRDRERIPYEQYF. CDR3 DNA: TGTGCCACCAGCAGAGATCGGGAGAGAATTCCTTACGAGCAGTACTTC.

This clonotype was recorded at least ten times. Here the CDR3 reads CSAFDQGYSNQPQHF. CDR3 sequence (DNA): TGCAGTGCTTTTGACCAGGGATATAGCAATCAGCCCCAGCATTTT. The J gene is TRBJ1-5, the V gene TRBV20-1; possibly TRBD1 for D (5 bases). Germline V CDR1 and CDR2: DFQATT, SNEGSKA (reference sequence). Trimming removed 5 bases at V and 0 bases at J, with 14 bases between. The length of the CDR3 is 15 residues.